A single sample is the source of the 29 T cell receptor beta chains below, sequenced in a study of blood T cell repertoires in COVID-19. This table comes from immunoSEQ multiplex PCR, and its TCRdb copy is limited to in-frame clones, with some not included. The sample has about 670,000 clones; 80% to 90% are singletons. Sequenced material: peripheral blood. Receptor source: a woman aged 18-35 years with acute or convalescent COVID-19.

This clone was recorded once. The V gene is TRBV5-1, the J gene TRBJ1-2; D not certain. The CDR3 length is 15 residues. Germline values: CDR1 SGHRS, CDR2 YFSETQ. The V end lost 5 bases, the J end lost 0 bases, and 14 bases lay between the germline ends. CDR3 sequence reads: CASRRGEGANYGYTF. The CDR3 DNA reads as TGCGCCAGCAGGCGGGGAGAAGGAGCTAACTATGGCTACACCTTC.

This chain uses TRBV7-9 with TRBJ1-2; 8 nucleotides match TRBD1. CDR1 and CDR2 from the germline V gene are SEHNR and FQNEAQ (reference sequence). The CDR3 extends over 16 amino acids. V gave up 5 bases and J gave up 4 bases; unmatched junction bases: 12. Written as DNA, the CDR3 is TGTGCCAGCAGCCCCAGGGGACAGGCTGGAAGCTATGGCTACACCTTC. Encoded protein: CASSPRGQAGSYGYTF.

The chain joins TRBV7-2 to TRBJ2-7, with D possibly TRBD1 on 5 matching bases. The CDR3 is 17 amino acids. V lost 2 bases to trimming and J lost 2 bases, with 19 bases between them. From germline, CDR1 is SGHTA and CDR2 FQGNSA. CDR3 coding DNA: TGTGCCAGCAGCTTATCCCAAGGGGCAGGAAAGGCCTACGAGCAGTACTTC. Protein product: CASSLSQGAGKAYEQYF.

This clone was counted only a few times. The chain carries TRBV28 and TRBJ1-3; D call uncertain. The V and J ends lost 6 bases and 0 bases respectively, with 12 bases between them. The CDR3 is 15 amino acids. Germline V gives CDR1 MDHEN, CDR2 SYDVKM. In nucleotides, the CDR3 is TGTGCCAGCAGCCGGCCCCAGGTCTCTGGAAACACCATATATTTT. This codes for CASSRPQVSGNTIYF.

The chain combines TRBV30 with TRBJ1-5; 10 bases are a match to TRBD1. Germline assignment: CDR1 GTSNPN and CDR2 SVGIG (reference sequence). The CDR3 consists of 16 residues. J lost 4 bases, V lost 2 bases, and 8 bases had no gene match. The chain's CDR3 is CAWSLGQGLTNQPQHF. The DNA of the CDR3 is TGTGCCTGGAGTTTGGGACAGGGGCTAACGAATCAGCCCCAGCATTTT.

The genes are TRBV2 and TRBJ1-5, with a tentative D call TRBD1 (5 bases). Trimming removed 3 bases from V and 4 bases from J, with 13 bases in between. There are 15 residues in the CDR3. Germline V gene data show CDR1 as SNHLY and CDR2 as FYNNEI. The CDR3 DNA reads TGTGCCAGCAGTGATGGCGTGGGGCCGAATCAGCCCCAGCATTTT. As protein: CASSDGVGPNQPQHF.

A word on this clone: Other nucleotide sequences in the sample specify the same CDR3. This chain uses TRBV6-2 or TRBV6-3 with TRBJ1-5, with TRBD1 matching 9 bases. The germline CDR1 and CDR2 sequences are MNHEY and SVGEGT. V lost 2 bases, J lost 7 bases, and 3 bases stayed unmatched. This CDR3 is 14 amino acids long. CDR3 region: CASSYGTGSQPQHF. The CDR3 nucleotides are TGTGCCAGCAGTTACGGGACAGGGTCCCAGCCCCAGCATTTT.

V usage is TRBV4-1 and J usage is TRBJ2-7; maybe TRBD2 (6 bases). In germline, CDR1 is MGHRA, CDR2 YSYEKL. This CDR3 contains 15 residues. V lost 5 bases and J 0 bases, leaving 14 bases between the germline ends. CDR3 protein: CASSMGGLSSYEQYF. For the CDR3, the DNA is TGCGCCAGCAGCATGGGGGGATTAAGCTCCTACGAGCAGTACTTC.

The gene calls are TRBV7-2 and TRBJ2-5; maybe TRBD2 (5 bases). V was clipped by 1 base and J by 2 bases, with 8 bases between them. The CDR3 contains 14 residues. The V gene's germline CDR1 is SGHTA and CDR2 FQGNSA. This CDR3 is CASSLGGQQETQYF. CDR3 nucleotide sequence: TGTGCCAGCAGCTTAGGAGGGCAGCAAGAGACCCAGTACTTC.

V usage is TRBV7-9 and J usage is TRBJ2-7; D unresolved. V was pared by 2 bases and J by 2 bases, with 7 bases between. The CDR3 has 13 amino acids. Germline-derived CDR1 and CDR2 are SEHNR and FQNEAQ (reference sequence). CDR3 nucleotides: TGTGCCAGCAGCTTATCCCCAGCCTACGAGCAGTACTTC. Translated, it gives CASSLSPAYEQYF.

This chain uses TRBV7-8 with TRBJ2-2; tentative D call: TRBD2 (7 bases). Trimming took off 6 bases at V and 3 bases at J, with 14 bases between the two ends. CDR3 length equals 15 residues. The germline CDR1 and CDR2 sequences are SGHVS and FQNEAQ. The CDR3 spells CASSPGGEDTGELFF. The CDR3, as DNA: TGTGCCAGCAGTCCGGGGGGCGAGGACACCGGGGAGCTGTTTTTT.

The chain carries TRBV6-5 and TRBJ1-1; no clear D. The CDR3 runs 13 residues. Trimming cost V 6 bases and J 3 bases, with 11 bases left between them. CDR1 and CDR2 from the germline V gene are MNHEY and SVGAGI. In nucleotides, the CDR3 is TGTGCCAGCAGCACTGGGAGGTACACTGAAGCTTTCTTT. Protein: CASSTGRYTEAFF.

The CDR3 DNA follows: TGCGCCAGCAGCCATCTGACAGGGGGCGGACATAGCAATCAGCCCCAGCATTTT. Translating it yields CASSHLTGGGHSNQPQHF. V and J are TRBV4-3 and TRBJ1-5, with 10 bases lining up with TRBD1. Germline CDR1 and CDR2: LGHNA and YSLEER. J gave up 0 bases and V 3 bases, and 8 bases lay outside the gene matches. The CDR3 contains 18 residues.

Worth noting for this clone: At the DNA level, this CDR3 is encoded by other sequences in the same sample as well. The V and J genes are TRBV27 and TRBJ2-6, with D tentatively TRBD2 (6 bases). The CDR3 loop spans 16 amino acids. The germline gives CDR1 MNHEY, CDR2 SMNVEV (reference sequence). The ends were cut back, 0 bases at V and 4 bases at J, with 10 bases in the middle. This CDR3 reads CASSLSGGAGANVLTF. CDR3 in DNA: TGTGCCAGCAGTTTATCAGGAGGGGCCGGGGCCAACGTCCTGACTTTC.

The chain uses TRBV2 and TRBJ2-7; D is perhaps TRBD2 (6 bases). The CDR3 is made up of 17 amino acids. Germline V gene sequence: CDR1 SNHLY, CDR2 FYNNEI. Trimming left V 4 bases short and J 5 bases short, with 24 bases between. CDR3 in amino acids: CASSARGARTGADEQYF. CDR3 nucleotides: TGTGCCAGCAGTGCTCGCGGGGCTAGGACGGGTGCCGACGAGCAGTACTTC.

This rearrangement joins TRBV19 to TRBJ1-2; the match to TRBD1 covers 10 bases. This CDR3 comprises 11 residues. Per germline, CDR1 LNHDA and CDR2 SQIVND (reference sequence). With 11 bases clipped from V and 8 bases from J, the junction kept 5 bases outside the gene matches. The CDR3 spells CAGGTGVGYTF. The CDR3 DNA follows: TGTGCCGGCGGGACAGGGGTAGGCTACACCTTC.

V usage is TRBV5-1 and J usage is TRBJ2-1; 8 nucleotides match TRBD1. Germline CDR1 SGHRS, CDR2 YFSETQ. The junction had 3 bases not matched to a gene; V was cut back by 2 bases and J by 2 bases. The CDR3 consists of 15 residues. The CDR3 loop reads CASSLVDRAYNEQFF. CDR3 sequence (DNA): TGCGCCAGCAGCTTAGTGGACAGGGCCTACAATGAGCAGTTCTTC.

As DNA, the CDR3 is TGTGCCAGCAGTTTCCTCGACAGGTCTTCCTACGAGCAGTACTTC. This translates into CASSFLDRSSYEQYF. The chain couples TRBV27 to TRBJ2-7, with TRBD1 as a possible D gene (6 bases). With 3 bases removed from V and 1 base from J, the gap between germline ends came to 13 bases. From germline, CDR1 is MNHEY and CDR2 SMNVEV (reference sequence). The CDR3 has 15 amino acids.

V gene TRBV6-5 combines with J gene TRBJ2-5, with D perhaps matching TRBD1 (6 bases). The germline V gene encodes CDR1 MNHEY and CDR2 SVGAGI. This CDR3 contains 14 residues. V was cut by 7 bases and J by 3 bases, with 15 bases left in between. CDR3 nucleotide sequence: TGTGCCAGCACCAGCGGACAGACCAAAGAGACCCAGTACTTC. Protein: CASTSGQTKETQYF.

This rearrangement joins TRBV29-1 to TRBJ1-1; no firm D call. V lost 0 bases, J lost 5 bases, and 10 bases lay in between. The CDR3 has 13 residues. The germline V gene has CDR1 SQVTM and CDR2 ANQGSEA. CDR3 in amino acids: CSVEDLRETEAFF. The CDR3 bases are TGCAGCGTTGAAGATTTGCGGGAAACTGAAGCTTTCTTT.

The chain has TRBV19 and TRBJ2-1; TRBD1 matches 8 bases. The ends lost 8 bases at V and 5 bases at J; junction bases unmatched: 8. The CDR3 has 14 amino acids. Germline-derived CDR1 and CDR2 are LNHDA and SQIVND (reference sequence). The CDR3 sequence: CASAPGGSHNEQFF. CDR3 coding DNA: TGTGCCAGTGCCCCAGGGGGCAGTCACAATGAGCAGTTCTTC.

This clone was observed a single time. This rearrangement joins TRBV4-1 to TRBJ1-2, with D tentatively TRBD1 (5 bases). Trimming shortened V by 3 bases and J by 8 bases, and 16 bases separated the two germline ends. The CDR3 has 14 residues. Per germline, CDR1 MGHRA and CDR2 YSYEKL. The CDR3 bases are TGCGCCAGCAGCCAGGCGGGGGATGAACGGGGCTACACCTTC. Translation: CASSQAGDERGYTF.

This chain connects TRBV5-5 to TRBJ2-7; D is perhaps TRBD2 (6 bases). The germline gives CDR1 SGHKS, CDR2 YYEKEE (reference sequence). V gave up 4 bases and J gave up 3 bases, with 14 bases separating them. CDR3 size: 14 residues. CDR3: CASSLEGIYYEQYF. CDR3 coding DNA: TGTGCCAGCAGCCTGGAGGGGATATACTACGAGCAGTACTTC.

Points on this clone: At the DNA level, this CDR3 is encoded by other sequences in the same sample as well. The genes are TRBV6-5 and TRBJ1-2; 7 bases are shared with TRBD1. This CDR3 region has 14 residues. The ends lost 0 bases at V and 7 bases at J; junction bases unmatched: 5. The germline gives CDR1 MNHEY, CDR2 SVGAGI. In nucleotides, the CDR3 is TGTGCCAGCAGTTACTCGAGACAGGGTGGTGGCTACACCTTC. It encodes CASSYSRQGGGYTF.

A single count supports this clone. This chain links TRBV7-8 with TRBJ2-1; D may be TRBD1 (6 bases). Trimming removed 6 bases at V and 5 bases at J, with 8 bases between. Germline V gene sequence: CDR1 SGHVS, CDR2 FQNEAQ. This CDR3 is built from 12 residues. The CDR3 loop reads CASRRTDNEQFF. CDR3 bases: TGTGCCAGCAGGCGGACAGACAATGAGCAGTTCTTC. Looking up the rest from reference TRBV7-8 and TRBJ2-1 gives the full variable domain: GAGVSQSPRYKVAKRGQDVALRCDPISGHVSLFWYQQALGQGPEFLTYFQNEAQLDKSGLPSDRFFAERPEGSVSTLKIQRTQQEDSAVYLCASRRTDNEQFFGPGTRLTVL.

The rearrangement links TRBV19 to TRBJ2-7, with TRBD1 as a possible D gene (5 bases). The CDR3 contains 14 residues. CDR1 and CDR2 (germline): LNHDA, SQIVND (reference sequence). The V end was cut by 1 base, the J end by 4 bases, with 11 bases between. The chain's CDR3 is CASSIGRGSYEQYF. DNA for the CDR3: TGTGCCAGTAGTATAGGTAGGGGAAGTTACGAGCAGTACTTC.

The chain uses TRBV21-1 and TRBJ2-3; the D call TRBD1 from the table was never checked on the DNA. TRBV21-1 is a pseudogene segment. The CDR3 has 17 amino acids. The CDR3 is CASRGQGYSRFTDTQYF. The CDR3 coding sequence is TGTGCCAGCAGGGGACAGGGGTATTCCCGATTCACAGATACGCAGTATTTT.

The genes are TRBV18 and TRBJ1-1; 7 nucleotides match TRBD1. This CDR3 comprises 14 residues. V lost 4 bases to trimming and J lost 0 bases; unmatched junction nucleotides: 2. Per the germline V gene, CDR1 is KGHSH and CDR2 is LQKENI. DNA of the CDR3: TGTGCCAGCTCACAGGGGGCCCTGAACACTGAAGCTTTCTTT. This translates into CASSQGALNTEAFF.

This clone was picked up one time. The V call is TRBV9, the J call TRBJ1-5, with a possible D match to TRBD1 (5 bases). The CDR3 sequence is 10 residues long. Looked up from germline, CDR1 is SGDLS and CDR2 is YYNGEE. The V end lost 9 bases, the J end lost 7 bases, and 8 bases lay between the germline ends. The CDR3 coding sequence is TGTGCCACCCCAGGGCAGCCCCAGCATTTT. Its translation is CATPGQPQHF.